This T cell receptor (beta chain) was recovered during a study of blood T cell repertoires in COVID-19. Study overall: Sources were T cells, B-cell-depleted T cells, or PBMCs; the material itself was cDNA or gDNA.

Libraries were prepared by immunoSEQ multiplex PCR; TCRdb keeps only in-frame clonotypes and omits some of them. Among under 130,000 clones, approximately 88% were seen once, and the ten largest hold about 4%. This clone was observed a single time. The sequence derives from a woman aged 55 to 70 with acute or convalescent COVID-19. The sample consisted of peripheral blood.

As DNA, the CDR3 is TGTGCCAGCAGCTCCGCGGGGGCGAGTGCGGATACGCAGTATTTT. This gives the protein CASSSAGASADTQYF. This rearrangement joins TRBV9 to TRBJ2-3, with D tentatively TRBD2 (7 bases). The CDR3 is 15 residues long. V lost 4 bases and J lost 6, with 18 bases in between. Germline V CDR1 and CDR2: SGDLS, YYNGEE.